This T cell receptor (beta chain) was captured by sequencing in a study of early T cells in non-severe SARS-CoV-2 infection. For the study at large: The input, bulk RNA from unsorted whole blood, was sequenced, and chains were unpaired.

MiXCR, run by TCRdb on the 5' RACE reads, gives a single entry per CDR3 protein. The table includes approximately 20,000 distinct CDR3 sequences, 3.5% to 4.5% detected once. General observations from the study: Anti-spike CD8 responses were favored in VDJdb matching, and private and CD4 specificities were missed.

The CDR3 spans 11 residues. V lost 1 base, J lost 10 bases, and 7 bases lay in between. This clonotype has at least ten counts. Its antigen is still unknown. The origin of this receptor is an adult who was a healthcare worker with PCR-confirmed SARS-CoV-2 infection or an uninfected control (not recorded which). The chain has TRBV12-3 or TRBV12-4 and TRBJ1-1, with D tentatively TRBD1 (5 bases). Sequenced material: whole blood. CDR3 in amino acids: CASSLEGAAFF. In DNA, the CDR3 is TGTGCCAGCAGTTTAGAAGGGGCAGCTTTCTTT.